A selection of T cell receptor beta chains follows, all from one sample in a study of blood T cell repertoires in COVID-19. The repertoire was sequenced with immunoSEQ multiplex PCR; TCRdb's copy has only in-frame clones and lacks some. The sample holds roughly 100,000 clones, about 91% seen once. Specimen: peripheral blood. The receptors derive from a man aged 18 to 30 with acute or convalescent COVID-19. Each CDR3 is given with its conserved first and last residue. A row's size may be missing; if present it is once, few, many or a size class.

clone size	CDR3 length	V gene	J gene	CDR3 protein
-	14	TRBV18	TRBJ2-7	CASSPLGLASEQYF
-	15	TRBV6-6	TRBJ1-6	CASSYVAGNNSPLHF
-	16	TRBV30	TRBJ1-4	CAWSGGPGNSNEKLFF
-	15	TRBV4-1	TRBJ1-1	CASSQDDSLNTEAFF
-	16	TRBV5-1	TRBJ2-7	CASSLASGSLPGEQYF
-	13	TRBV12-3/TRBV12-4	TRBJ1-5	CASSQGADQPQHF
-	16	TRBV24-1	TRBJ2-3	CATSELTSGRADTQYF
-	15	TRBV6-5	TRBJ1-6	CASSSRQGANSPLHF
-	17	TRBV4-1	TRBJ2-6	CASSQPGTVSGANVLTF
-	19	TRBV2	TRBJ2-1	CASSASGGGASESYNEQFF
-	17	TRBV5-4	TRBJ2-3	CASSTAQGGRNTDTQYF
-	14	TRBV25-1	TRBJ1-2	CASSERSQGTGYTF
-	14	TRBV27	TRBJ1-2	CASSLLGKSYGYTF
-	18	TRBV6-1	TRBJ2-6	CASSVGTGADSGANVLTF
once	20	TRBV5-1	TRBJ1-6	CASSLDGTTQGGAYNSPLHF
-	15	TRBV9	TRBJ2-3	CASSVDDWSTDTQYF
-	14	TRBV2	TRBJ1-5	CASSEGRPQGAQHF
-	17	TRBV5-1	TRBJ1-6	CASTRTGADSYNSPLHF
-	15	TRBV2	TRBJ1-5	CASRDTGDSSRPQHF
-	15	TRBV6-5	TRBJ1-2	CASSLSGPGGYGYTF
-	13	TRBV12-3/TRBV12-4	TRBJ1-1	CASRQGAATEAFF
-	16	TRBV9	TRBJ2-3	CASSDGGSTSTDTQYF
once	15	TRBV18	TRBJ1-1	CASSPREGANTEAFF
-	17	TRBV5-4	TRBJ2-2	CASSLVGQGHVTGELFF
-	14	TRBV7-2	TRBJ2-2	CASSLESSRDSLFF
-	16	TRBV7-9	TRBJ2-7	CASSRGGSALPYEQYF
-	14	TRBV7-9	TRBJ2-5	CASSLTGSGETQYF
-	15	TRBV3-1/TRBV3-2	TRBJ1-2	CASSLRGGPHYGYTF
-	14	TRBV29-1	TRBJ1-2	CSVPFPQANYGYTF
-	15	TRBV28	TRBJ1-2	CASTQQGATNYGYTF
few	16	TRBV6-1	TRBJ1-6	CASSVGQGSLGSPLHF
-	16	TRBV30	TRBJ2-1	CAWSPGLLSSYNEQFF
-	16	TRBV7-9	TRBJ2-7	CASSSDLTGATYEQYF
-	12	TRBV29-1	TRBJ2-7	CSALFGLGQQYF
-	16	TRBV18	TRBJ2-1	CASSPPLAARFNEQFF
-	13	TRBV5-1	TRBJ1-1	CASSLRGTPEAFF
-	14	TRBV6-5	TRBJ1-1	CASSPRWESTEAFF
-	12	TRBV15	TRBJ1-3	CATSRDGGTIYF
-	18	TRBV11-2	TRBJ2-1	CASSTVGQWVYMANEQFF
-	13	TRBV18	TRBJ2-4	CASSPPGRDIQYF